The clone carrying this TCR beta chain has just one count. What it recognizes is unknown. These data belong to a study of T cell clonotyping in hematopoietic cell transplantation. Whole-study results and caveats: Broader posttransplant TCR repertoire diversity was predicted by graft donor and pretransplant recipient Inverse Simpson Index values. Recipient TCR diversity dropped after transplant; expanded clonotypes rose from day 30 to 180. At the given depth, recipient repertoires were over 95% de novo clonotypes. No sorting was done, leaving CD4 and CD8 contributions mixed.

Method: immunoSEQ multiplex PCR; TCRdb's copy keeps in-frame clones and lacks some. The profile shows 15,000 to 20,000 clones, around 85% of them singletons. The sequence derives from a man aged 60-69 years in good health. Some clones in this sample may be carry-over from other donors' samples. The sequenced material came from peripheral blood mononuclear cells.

The CDR3 bases are TGCGCCAGCAGCTTGGCCTCGGGACGGCCGGGCGAGCAGTACTTC. Its translation: CASSLASGRPGEQYF. The rearrangement joins TRBV5-1 to TRBJ2-7; D possibly uses TRBD1 or TRBD2 (5 bases each). V shed 0 bases and J shed 6 bases, with 16 bases lying between them. The CDR3 length is 15 residues. CDR1 is SGHRS, CDR2 YFSETQ, per germline.